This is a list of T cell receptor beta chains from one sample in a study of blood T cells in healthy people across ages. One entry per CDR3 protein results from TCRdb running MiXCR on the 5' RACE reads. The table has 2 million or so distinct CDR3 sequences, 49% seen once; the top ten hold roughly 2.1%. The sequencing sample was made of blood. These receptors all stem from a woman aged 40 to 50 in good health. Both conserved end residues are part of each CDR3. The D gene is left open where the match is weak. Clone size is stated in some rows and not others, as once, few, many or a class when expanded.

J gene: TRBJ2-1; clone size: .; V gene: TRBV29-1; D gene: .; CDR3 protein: CSAQDPNRPNEQFF; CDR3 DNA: TGCAGCGCCCAGGACCCAAACAGGCCCAATGAGCAGTTCTTC
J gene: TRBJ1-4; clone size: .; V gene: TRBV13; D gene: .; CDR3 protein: CASSLGELRAEKLFF; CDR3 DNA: TGTGCCAGCAGCTTAGGAGAGCTAAGGGCTGAAAAACTGTTTTTT
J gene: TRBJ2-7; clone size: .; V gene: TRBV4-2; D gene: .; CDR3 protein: CASSQDEGGSYEQYF; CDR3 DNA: TGTGCCAGCAGCCAAGATGAGGGTGGCTCCTACGAGCAGTACTTC
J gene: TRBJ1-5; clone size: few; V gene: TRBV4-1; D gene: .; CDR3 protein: CASSQDLREGRPQPQHF; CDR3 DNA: TGCGCCAGCAGCCAAGATCTGAGGGAGGGAAGGCCTCAGCCCCAGCATTTT
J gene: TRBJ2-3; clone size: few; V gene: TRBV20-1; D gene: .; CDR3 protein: CSARDPGPGTDTQYF; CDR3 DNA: TGCAGTGCTAGAGATCCGGGCCCAGGCACAGATACGCAGTATTTT
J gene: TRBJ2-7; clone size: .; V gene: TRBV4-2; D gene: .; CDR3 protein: CASSQVGDSFYEQYF; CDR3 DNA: TGTGCCAGCAGCCAAGTTGGAGATTCCTTCTACGAGCAGTACTTC
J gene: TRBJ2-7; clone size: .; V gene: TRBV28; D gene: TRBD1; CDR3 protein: CASSYRGPVYEQYF; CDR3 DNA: TGTGCCAGCAGTTACAGGGGGCCTGTATACGAGCAGTACTTC
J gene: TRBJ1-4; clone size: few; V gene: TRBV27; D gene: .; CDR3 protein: CASTPRKGVEKLFF; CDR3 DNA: TGTGCCAGCACTCCCCGGAAAGGGGTGGAAAAACTGTTTTTT
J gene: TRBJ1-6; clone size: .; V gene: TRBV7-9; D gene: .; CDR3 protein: CASSVDRSPLHF; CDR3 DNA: TGTGCCAGCAGCGTCGACCGCTCCCCCCTCCACTTT
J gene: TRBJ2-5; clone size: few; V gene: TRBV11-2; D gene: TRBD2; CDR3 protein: CASSETSGGPEETQYF; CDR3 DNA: TGTGCCAGCAGCGAGACTAGCGGGGGCCCCGAGGAGACCCAGTACTTC
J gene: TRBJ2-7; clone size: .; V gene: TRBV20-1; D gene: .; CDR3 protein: CSARPKDGVSYEQYF; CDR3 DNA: TGCAGTGCTCGCCCTAAAGATGGGGTCTCCTACGAGCAGTACTTC